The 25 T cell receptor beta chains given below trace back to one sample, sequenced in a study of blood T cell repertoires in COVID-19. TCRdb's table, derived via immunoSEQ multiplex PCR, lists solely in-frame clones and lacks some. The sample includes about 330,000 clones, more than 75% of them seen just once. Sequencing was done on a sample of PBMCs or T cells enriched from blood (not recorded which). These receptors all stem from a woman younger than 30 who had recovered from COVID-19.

The CDR3 is CASSLDGYREQFF. The CDR3 coding sequence is TGTGCCAGCAGCTTAGACGGGTACAGGGAGCAGTTCTTC. The chain recombines TRBV7-2 with TRBJ2-1; possibly TRBD1 for D (5 bases). Trimming took 1 base from V and 10 from J, leaving 11 bases between them. CDR1 and CDR2 from the germline V gene are SGHTA and FQGNSA. The CDR3 is 13 residues long.

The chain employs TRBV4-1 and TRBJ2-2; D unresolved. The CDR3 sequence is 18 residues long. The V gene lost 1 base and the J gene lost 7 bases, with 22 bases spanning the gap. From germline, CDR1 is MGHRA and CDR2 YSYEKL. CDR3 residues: CASSQVPLLRSGIGELFF. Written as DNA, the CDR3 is TGCGCCAGCAGCCAAGTCCCCCTTTTGAGATCAGGTATCGGGGAGCTGTTTTTT.

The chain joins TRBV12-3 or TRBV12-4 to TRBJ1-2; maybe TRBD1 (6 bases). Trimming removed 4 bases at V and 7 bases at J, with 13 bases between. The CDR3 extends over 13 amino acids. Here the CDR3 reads CASSWTVAVGYTF. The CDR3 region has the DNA TGTGCCAGCAGTTGGACAGTCGCGGTTGGCTACACCTTC.

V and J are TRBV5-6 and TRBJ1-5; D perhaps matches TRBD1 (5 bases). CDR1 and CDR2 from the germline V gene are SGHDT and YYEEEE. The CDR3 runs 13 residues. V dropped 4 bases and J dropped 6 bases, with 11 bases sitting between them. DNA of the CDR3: TGTGCCAGCAGCCCACGGGGGGGTCAGCCCCAGCATTTT. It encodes CASSPRGGQPQHF. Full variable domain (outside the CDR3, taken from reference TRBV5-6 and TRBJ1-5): DAGVTQSPTHLIKTRGQQVTLRCSPKSGHDTVSWYQQALGQGPQFIFQYYEEEERQRGNFPDRFSGHQFPNYSSELNVNALLLGDSALYLCASSPRGGQPQHFGDGTRLSIL.

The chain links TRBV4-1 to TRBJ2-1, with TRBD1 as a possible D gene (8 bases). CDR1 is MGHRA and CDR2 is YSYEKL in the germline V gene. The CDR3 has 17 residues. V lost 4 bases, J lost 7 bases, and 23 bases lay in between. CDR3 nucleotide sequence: TGCGCCAGCAGCCTCCTCGTCGGACAGGGAGGGTGGAATGAGCAGTTCTTC. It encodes CASSLLVGQGGWNEQFF.

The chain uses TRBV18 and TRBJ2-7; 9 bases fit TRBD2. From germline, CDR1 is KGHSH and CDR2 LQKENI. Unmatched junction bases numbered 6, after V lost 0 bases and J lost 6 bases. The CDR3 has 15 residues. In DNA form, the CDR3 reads TGTGCCAGCTCACCACCTAATAGCGGGAGTTCCGAGCAGTACTTC. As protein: CASSPPNSGSSEQYF.

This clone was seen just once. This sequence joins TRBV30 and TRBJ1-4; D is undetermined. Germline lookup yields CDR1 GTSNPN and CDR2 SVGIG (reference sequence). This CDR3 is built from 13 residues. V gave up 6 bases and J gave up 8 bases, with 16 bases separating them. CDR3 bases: TGTGCCTGCAATCTTGGTGCGGCCGAAAAACTGTTTTTT. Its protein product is CACNLGAAEKLFF.

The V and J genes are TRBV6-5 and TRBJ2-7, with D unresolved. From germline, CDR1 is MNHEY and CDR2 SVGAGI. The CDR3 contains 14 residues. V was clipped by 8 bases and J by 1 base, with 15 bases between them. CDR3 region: CASLKVAASYEQYF. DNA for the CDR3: TGTGCCAGCCTTAAGGTGGCGGCTTCCTACGAGCAGTACTTC.

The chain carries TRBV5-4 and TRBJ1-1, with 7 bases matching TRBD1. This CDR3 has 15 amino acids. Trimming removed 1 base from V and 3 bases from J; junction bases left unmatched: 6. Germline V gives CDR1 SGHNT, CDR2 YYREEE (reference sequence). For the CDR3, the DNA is TGTGCCAGCAGCTTGAGAACAGGGGCCCACACTGAAGCTTTCTTT. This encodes CASSLRTGAHTEAFF. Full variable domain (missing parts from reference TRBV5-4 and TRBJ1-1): ETGVTQSPTHLIKTRGQQVTLRCSSQSGHNTVSWYQQALGQGPQFIFQYYREEENGRGNFPPRFSGLQFPNYSSELNVNALELDDSALYLCASSLRTGAHTEAFFGQGTRLTVV.

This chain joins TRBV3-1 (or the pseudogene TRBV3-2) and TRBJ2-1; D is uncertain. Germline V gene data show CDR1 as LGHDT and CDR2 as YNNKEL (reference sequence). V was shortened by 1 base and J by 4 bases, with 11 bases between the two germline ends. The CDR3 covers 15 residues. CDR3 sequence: CASSQVVPGYNEQFF. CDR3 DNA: TGTGCCAGCAGCCAAGTTGTGCCGGGTTACAATGAGCAGTTCTTC.

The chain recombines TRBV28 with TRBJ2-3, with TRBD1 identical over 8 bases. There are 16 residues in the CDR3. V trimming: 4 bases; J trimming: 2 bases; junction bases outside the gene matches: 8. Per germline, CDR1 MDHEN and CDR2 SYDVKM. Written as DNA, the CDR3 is TGTGCCAGCAGTTCACCTGGACAGGGCGTCACAGATACGCAGTATTTT. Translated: CASSSPGQGVTDTQYF.

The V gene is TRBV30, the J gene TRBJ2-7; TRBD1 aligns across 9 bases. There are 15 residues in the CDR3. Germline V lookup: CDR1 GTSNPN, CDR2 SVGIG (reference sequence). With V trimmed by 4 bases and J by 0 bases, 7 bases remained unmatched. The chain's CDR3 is CAWKSGQGSSYEQYF. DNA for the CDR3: TGTGCCTGGAAATCAGGACAGGGGAGCTCCTACGAGCAGTACTTC.

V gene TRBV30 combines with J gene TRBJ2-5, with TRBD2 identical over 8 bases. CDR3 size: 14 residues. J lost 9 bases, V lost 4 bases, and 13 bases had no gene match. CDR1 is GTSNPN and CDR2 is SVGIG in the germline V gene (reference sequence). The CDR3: CAWNSGTSAVPQYF. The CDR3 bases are TGTGCCTGGAACTCCGGGACTAGTGCGGTCCCCCAGTACTTC.

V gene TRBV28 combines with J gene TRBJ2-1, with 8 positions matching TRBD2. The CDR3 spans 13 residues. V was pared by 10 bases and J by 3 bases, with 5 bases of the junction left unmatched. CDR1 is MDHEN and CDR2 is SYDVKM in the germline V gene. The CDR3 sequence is CATGGENYNEQFF. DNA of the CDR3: TGTGCCACCGGGGGGGAGAACTACAATGAGCAGTTCTTC.

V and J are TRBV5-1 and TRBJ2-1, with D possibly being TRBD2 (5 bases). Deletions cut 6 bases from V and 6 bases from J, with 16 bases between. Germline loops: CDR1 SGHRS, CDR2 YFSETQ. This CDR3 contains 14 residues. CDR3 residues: CASIPEPGFNEQFF. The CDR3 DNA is TGCGCCAGCATCCCGGAACCGGGGTTCAATGAGCAGTTCTTC. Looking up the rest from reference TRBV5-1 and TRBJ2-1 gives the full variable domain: KAGVTQTPRYLIKTRGQQVTLSCSPISGHRSVSWYQQTPGQGLQFLFEYFSETQRNKGNFPGRFSGRQFSNSRSEMNVSTLELGDSALYLCASIPEPGFNEQFFGPGTRLTVL.

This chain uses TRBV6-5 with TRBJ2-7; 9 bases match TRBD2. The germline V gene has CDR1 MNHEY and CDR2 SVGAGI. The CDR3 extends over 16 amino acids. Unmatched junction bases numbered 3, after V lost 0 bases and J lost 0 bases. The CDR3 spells CASSYSTSGYSYEQYF. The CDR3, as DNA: TGTGCCAGCAGTTACTCGACTAGCGGTTACTCCTACGAGCAGTACTTC.

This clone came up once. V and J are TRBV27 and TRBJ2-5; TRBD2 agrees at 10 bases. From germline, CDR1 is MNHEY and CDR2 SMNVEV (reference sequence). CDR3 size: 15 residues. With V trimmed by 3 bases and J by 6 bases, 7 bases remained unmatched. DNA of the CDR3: TGTGCCAGCAGTTTGTATAGCGGGAGGCAAAAGACCCAGTACTTC. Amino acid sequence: CASSLYSGRQKTQYF.

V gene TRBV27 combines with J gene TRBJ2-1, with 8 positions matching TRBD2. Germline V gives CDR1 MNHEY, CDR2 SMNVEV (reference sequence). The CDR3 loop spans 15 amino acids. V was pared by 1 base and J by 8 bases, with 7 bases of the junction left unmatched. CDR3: CASSLLAGMVDEQFF. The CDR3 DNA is TGTGCCAGCAGTTTATTAGCGGGAATGGTCGATGAGCAGTTCTTC.

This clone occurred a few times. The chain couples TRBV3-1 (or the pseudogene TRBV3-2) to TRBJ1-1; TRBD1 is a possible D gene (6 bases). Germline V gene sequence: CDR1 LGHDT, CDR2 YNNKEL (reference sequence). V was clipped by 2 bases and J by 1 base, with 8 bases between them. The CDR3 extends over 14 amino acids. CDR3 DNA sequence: TGTGCCAGCAGCCAAATGACAGGGAACACTGAAGCTTTCTTT. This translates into CASSQMTGNTEAFF.

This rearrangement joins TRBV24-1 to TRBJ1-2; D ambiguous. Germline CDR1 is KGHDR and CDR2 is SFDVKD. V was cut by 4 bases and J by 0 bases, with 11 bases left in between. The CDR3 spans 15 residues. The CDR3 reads CATSDPAGPNYGYTF. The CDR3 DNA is TGTGCCACCAGTGACCCCGCGGGCCCTAACTATGGCTACACCTTC.

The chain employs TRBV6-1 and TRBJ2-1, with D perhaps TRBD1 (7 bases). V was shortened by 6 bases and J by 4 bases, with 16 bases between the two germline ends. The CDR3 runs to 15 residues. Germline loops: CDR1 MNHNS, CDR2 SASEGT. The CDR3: CASRTAGQPYNEQFF. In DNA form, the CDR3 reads TGTGCCAGCAGGACGGCGGGACAGCCTTACAATGAGCAGTTCTTC.

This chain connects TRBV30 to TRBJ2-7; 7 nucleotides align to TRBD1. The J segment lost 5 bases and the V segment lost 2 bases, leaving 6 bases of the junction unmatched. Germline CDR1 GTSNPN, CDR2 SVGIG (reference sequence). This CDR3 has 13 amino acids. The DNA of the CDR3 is TGTGCCTGGAGTCTGCAGACAGGGAACGAGCAGTACTTC. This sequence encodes CAWSLQTGNEQYF.

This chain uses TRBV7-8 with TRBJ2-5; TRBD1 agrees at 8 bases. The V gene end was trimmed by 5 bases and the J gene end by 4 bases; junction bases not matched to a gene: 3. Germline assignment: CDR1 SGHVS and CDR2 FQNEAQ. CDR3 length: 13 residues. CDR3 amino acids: CASSIGQGETQYF. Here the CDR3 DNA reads TGTGCCAGCAGCATCGGACAGGGAGAGACCCAGTACTTC. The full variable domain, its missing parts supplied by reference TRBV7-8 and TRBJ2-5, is GAGVSQSPRYKVAKRGQDVALRCDPISGHVSLFWYQQALGQGPEFLTYFQNEAQLDKSGLPSDRFFAERPEGSVSTLKIQRTQQEDSAVYLCASSIGQGETQYFGPGTRLLVL.

The CDR3 spells CASSLFGVGGYTF. CDR3 coding DNA: TGTGCCAGCAGTTTATTCGGGGTGGGAGGCTACACCTTC. The V gene is TRBV12-3 or TRBV12-4, the J gene TRBJ1-2; D not resolved. This CDR3 spans 13 amino acids. With 2 bases removed from V and 8 bases from J, the gap between germline ends came to 12 bases.

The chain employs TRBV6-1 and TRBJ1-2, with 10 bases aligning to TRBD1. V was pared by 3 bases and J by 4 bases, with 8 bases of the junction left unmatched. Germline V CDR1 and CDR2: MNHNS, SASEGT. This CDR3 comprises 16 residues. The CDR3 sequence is CASSDLGDRGFYGYTF. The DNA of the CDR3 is TGTGCCAGCAGTGACCTCGGGGACAGGGGATTCTATGGCTACACCTTC.